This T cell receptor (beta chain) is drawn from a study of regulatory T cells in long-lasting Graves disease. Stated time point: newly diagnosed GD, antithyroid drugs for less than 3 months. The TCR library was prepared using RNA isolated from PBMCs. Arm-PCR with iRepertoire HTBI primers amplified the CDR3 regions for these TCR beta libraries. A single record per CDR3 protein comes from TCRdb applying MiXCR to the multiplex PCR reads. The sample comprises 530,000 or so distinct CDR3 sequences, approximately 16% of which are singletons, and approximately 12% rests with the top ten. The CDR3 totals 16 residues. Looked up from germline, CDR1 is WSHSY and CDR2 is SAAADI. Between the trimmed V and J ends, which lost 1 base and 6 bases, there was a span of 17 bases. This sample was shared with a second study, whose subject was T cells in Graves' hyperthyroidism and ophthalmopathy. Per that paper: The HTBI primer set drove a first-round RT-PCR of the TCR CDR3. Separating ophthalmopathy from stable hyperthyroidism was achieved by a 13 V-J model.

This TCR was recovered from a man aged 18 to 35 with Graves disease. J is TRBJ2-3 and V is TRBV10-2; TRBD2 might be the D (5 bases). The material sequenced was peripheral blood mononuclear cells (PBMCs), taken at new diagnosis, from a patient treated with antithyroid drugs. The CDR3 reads CASSELWTEELDTQYF. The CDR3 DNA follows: TGCGCCAGCAGTGAGTTATGGACGGAGGAATTGGATACGCAGTATTTT.